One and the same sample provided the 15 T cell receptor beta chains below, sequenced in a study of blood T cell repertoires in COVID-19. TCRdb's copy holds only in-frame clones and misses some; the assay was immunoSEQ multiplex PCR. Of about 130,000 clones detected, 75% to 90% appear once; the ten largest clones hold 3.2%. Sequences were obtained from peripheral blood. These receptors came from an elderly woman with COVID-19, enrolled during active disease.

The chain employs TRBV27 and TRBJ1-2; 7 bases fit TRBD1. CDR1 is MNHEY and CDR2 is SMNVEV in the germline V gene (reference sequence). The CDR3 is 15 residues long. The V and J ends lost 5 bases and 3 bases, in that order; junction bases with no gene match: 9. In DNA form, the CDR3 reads TGTGCCAGCAGTCTGGGACAGCCCGTTGACTATGGCTACACCTTC. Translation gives CASSLGQPVDYGYTF.

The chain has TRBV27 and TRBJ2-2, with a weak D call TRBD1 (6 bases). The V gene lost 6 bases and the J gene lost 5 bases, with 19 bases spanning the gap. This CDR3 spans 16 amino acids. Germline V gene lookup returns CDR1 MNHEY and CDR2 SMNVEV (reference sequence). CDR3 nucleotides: TGTGCCAGCAGCCCCTGGGGGACACTCCTTACCGGGGAGCTGTTTTTT. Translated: CASSPWGTLLTGELFF.

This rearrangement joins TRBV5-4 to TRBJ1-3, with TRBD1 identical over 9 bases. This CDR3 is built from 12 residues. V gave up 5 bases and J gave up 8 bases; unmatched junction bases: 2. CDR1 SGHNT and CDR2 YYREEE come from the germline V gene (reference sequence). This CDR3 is CASRGDRDTIYF. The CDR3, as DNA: TGTGCCAGCAGGGGGGACAGGGACACCATATATTTT.

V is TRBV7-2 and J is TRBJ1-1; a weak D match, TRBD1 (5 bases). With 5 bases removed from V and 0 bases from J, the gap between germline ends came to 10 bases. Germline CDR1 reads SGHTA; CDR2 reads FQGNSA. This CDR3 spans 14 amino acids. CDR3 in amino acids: CASSVRQMNTEAFF. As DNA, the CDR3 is TGTGCCAGCAGCGTCCGACAGATGAACACTGAAGCTTTCTTT.

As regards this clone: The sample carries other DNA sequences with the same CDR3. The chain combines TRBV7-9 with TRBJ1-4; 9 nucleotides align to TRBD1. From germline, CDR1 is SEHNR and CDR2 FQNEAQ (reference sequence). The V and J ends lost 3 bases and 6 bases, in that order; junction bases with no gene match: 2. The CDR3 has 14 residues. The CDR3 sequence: CASSLGQGDEKLFF. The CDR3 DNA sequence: TGTGCCAGCAGCTTGGGACAGGGCGATGAAAAACTGTTTTTT. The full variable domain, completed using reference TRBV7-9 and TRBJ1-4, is DTGVSQNPRHKITKRGQNVTFRCDPISEHNRLYWYRQTLGQGPEFLTYFQNEAQLEKSRLLSDRFSAERPKGSFSTLEIQRTEQGDSAMYLCASSLGQGDEKLFFGSGTQLSVL.

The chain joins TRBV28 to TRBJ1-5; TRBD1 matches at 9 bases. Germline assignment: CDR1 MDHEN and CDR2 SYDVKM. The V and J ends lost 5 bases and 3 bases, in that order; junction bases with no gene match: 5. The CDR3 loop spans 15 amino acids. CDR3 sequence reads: CASSGQGPFNQPQHF. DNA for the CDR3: TGTGCCAGCAGTGGACAGGGGCCCTTCAATCAGCCCCAGCATTTT. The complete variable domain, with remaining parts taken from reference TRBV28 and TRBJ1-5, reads DVKVTQSSRYLVKRTGEKVFLECVQDMDHENMFWYRQDPGLGLRLIYFSYDVKMKEKGDIPEGYSVSREKKERFSLILESASTNQTSMYLCASSGQGPFNQPQHFGDGTRLSIL.

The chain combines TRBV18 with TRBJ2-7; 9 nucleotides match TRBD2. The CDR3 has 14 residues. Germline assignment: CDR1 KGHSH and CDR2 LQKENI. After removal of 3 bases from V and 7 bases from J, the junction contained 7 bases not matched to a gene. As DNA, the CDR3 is TGTGCCAGCTCACCTGGTAGCGGGAGAAAAGAGCAGTACTTC. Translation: CASSPGSGRKEQYF. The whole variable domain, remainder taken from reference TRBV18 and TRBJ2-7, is NAGVMQNPRHLVRRRGQEARLRCSPMKGHSHVYWYRQLPEEGLKFMVYLQKENIIDESGMPKERFSAEFPKEGPSILRIQQVVRGDSAAYFCASSPGSGRKEQYFGPGTRLTVT.

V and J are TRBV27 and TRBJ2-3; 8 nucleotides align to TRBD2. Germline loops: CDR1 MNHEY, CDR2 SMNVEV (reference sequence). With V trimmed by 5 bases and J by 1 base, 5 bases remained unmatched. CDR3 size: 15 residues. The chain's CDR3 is CASSPAGDGTDTQYF. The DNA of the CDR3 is TGTGCCAGCAGTCCAGCGGGAGACGGCACAGATACGCAGTATTTT.

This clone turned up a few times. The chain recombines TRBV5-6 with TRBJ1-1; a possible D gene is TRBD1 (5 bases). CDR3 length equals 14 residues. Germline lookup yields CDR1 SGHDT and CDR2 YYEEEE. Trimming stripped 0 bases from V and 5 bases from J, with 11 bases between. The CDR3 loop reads CASSLAGGATEAFF. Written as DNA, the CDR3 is TGTGCCAGCAGCTTGGCGGGAGGGGCTACTGAAGCTTTCTTT. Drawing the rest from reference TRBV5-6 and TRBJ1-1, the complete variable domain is DAGVTQSPTHLIKTRGQQVTLRCSPKSGHDTVSWYQQALGQGPQFIFQYYEEEERQRGNFPDRFSGHQFPNYSSELNVNALLLGDSALYLCASSLAGGATEAFFGQGTRLTVV.

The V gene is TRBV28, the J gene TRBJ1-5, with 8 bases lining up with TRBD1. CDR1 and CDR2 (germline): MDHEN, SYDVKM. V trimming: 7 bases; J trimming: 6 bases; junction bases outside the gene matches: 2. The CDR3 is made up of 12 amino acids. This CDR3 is CASITGGQPQHF. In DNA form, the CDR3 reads TGTGCCAGCATTACAGGGGGTCAGCCCCAGCATTTT.

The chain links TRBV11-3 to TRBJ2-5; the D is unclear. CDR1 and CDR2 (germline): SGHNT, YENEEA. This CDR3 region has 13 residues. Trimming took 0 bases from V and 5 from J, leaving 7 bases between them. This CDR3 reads CASSLDPLETQYF. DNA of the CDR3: TGTGCCAGCAGCTTAGATCCTTTGGAGACCCAGTACTTC.

Here the CDR3 DNA reads TGTGCCAGCAGCACTACAGGGGGCGGTCAGCCCCAGCATTTT. Protein: CASSTTGGGQPQHF. The chain has TRBV7-9 and TRBJ1-5; 9 bases map to TRBD1. J was trimmed by 6 bases and V by 5 bases; bases with no gene match: 5. Germline CDR1 is SEHNR and CDR2 is FQNEAQ (reference sequence). The CDR3 covers 14 residues.

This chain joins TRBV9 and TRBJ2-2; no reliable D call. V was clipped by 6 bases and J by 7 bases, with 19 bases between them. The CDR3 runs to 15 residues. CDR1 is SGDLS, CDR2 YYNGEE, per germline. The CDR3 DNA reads TGTGCCAGCACTCGACGGAGCGCCGAGGTCGGGGAGCTGTTTTTT. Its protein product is CASTRRSAEVGELFF.

CDR3 coding DNA: TGTGCCAGCAGCTTATTGAGCGCCGGGACAGTAGCGGGAGGGCCTGCAGATACGCAGTATTTT. Its translation: CASSLLSAGTVAGGPADTQYF. The chain combines TRBV7-3 with TRBJ2-3; TRBD2 matches 11 bases. The V gene's germline CDR1 is SGHTA and CDR2 FQGTGA. The CDR3 loop spans 21 amino acids. Losses at the gene ends were 2 bases for V and 4 bases for J; bases not matched to a gene: 20.

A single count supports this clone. The CDR3 loop reads CASSPVRSSYNEQFF. CDR3 nucleotide sequence: TGTGCCAGCAGCCCGGTTAGGAGCTCCTACAATGAGCAGTTCTTC. This rearrangement joins TRBV7-2 to TRBJ2-1, with no clear D. This CDR3 has 15 residues. V shed 5 bases and J shed 0 bases, with 11 bases lying between them. Germline V gives CDR1 SGHTA, CDR2 FQGNSA.